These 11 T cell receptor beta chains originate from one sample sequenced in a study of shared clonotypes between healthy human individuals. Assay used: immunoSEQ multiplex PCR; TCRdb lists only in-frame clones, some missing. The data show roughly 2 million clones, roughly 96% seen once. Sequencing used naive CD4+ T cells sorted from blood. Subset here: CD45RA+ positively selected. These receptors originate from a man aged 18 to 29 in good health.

The CDR3 loop reads CASSLGKSNYGYTF. In nucleotides, the CDR3 is TGTGCCAGCAGCTTAGGAAAGTCTAACTATGGCTACACCTTC. V is TRBV7-2 and J is TRBJ1-2; D is unclear. This CDR3 region has 14 residues. CDR1 is SGHTA, CDR2 FQGNSA, per germline. Trimming took off 1 base at V and 0 bases at J, with 6 bases between the two ends.

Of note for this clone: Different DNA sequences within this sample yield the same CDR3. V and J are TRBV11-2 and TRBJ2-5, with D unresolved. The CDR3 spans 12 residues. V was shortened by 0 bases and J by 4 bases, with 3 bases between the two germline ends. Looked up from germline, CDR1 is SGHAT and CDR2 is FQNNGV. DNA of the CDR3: TGTGCCAGCAGCTTAGACAGAGAGACCCAGTACTTC. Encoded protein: CASSLDRETQYF.

CDR3 coding DNA: TGTGCCAGCAGCGCGCGGACGGCATCCCACTCTGAAGCTTTCTTT. Protein: CASSARTASHSEAFF. The genes are TRBV7-2 and TRBJ1-1; D is uncertain. Germline V gene lookup returns CDR1 SGHTA and CDR2 FQGNSA. Trimming left V 5 bases short and J 6 bases short, with 19 bases between. The CDR3 sequence is 15 residues long.

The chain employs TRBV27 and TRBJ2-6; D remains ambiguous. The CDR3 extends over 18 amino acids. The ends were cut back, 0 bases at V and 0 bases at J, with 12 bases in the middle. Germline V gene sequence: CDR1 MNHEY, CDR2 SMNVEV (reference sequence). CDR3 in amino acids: CASSLSMGRSSGANVLTF. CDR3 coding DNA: TGTGCCAGCAGTTTATCGATGGGTCGCAGCTCTGGGGCCAACGTCCTGACTTTC.

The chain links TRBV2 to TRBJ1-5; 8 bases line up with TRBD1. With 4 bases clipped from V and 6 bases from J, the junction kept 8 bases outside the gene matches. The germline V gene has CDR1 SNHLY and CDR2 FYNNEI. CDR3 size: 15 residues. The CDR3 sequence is CASSGTGRNSQPQHF. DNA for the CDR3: TGTGCCAGCAGTGGGACAGGGAGGAACAGTCAGCCCCAGCATTTT.

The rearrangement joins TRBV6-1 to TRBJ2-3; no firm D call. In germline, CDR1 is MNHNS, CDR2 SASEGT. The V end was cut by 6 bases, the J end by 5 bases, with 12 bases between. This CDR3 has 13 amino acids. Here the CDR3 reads CASRKASIDTQYF. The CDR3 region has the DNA TGTGCCAGCAGGAAGGCTTCGATAGATACGCAGTATTTT.

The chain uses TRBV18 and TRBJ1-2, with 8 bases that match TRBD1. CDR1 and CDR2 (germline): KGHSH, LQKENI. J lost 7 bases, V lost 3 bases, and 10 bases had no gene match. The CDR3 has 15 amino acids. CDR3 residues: CASSPTFGQGGGYTF. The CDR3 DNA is TGTGCCAGCTCACCTACCTTTGGACAGGGCGGTGGCTACACCTTC.

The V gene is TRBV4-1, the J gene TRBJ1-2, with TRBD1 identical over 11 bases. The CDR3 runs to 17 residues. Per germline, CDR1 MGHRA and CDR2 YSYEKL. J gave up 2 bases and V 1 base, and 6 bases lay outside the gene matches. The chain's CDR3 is CASSQGGQGARNYGYTF. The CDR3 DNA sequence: TGCGCCAGCAGCCAAGGTGGACAGGGGGCCCGGAACTATGGCTACACCTTC.

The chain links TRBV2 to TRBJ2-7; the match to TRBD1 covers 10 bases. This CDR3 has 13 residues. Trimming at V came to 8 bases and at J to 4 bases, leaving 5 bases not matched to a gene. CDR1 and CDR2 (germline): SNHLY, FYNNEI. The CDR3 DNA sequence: TGTGCCAGCGTTGGACAGGGGGGTTACGAGCAGTACTTC. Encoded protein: CASVGQGGYEQYF. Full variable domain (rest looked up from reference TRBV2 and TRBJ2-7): EPEVTQTPSHQVTQMGQEVILRCVPISNHLYFYWYRQILGQKVEFLVSFYNNEISEKSEIFDDQFSVERPDGSNFTLKIRSTKLEDSAMYFCASVGQGGYEQYFGPGTRLTVT.

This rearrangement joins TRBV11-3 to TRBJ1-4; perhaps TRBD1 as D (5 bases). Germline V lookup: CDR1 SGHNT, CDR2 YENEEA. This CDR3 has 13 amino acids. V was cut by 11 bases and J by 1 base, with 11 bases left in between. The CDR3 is CAEGIGTNEKLFF. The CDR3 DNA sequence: TGTGCCGAGGGGATCGGAACTAATGAAAAACTGTTTTTT.

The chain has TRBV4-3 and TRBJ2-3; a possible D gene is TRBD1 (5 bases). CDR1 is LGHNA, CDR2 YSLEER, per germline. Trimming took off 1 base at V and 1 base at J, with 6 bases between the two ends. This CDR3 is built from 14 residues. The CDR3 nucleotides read TGCGCCAGCAGCCAAGGACAGCGCACAGATACGCAGTATTTT. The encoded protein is CASSQGQRTDTQYF.